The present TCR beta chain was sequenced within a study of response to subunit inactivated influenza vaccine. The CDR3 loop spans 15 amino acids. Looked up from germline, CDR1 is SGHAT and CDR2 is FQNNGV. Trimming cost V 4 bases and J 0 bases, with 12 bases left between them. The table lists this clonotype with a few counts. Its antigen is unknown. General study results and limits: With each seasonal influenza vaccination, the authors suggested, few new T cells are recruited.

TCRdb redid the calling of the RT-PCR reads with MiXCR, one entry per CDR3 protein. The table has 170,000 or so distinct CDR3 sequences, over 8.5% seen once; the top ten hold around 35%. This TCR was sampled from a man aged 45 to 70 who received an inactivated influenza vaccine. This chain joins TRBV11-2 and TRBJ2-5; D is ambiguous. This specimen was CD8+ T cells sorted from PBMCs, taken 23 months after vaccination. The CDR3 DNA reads TGTGCCAGCAGCTCCGGACGGACGTACCAAGAGACCCAGTACTTC. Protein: CASSSGRTYQETQYF.